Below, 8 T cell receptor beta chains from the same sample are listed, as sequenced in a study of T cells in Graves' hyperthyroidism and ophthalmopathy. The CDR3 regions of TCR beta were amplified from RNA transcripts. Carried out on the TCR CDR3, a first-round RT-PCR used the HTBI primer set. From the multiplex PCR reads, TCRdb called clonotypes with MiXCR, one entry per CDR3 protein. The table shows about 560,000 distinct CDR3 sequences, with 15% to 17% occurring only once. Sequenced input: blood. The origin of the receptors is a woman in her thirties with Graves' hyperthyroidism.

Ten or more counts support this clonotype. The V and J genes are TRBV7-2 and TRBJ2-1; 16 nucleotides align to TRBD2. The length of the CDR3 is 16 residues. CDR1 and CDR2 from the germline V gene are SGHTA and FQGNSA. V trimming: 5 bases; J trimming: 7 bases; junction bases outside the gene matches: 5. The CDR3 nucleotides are TGTGCCAGCAGCCGGGGGACTAGCGGGGGGGGAAATGAGCAGTTCTTC. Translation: CASSRGTSGGGNEQFF. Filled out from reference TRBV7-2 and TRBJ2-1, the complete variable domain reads GAGVSQSPSNKVTEKGKDVELRCDPISGHTALYWYRQSLGQGLEFLIYFQGNSAPDKSGLPSDRFSAERTGGSVSTLTIQRTQQEDSAVYLCASSRGTSGGGNEQFFGPGTRLTVL.

CDR3 sequence (DNA): TGTGCCAGCAGTTTGGTGGAGGTGGGTGGCTACACCTTC. Protein: CASSLVEVGGYTF. The chain employs TRBV28 and TRBJ1-2; D gene uncertain. The CDR3 loop spans 13 amino acids. The germline CDR1 and CDR2 sequences are MDHEN and SYDVKM. With 3 bases removed from V and 7 bases from J, the gap between germline ends came to 12 bases.

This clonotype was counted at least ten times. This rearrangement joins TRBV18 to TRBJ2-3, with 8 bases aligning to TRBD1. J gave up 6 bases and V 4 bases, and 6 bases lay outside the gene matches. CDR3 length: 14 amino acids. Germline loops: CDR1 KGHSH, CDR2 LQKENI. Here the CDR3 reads CASSQMDRVDTQYF. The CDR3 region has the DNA TGTGCCAGCTCACAGATGGACAGGGTTGATACGCAGTATTTT. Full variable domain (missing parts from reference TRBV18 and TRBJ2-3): NAGVMQNPRHLVRRRGQEARLRCSPMKGHSHVYWYRQLPEEGLKFMVYLQKENIIDESGMPKERFSAEFPKEGPSILRIQQVVRGDSAAYFCASSQMDRVDTQYFGPGTRLTVL.

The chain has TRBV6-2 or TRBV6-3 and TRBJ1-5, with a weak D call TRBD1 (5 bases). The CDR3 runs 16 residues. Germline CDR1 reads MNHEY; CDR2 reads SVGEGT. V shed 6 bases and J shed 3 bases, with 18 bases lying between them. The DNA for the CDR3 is TGTGCCAGCAGCTTTTACATTGCAGGGACCAATCAGCCCCAGCATTTT. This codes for CASSFYIAGTNQPQHF.

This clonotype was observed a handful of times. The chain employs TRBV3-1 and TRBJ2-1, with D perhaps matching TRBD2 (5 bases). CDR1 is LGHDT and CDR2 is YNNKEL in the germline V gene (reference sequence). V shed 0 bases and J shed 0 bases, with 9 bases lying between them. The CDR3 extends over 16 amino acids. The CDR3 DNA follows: TGTGCCAGCAGCCAAGACTTTGGGAGCTCCTACAATGAGCAGTTCTTC. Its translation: CASSQDFGSSYNEQFF.

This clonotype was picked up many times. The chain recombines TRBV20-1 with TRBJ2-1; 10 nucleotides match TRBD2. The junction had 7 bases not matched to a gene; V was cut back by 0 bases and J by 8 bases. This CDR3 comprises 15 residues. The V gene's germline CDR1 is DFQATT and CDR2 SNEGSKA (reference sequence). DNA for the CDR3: TGCAGTGCTAGAGAGAGCGGGAGGGCCCCTCATGAGCAGTTCTTC. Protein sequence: CSARESGRAPHEQFF.

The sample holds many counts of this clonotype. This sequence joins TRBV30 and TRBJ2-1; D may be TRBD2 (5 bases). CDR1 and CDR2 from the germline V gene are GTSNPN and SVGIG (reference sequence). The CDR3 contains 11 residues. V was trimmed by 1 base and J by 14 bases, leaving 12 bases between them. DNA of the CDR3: TGTGCCTGGAGTGACTCGGTGGAGGAGTTCTTC. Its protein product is CAWSDSVEEFF.

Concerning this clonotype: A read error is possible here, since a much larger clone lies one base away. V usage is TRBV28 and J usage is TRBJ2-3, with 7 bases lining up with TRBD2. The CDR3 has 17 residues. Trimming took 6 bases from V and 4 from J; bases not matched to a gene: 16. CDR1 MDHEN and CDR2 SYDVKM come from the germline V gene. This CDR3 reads CASRSQLGGIFADTQYF. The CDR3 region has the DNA TGTGCCAGCAGATCACAATTGGGGGGGATCTTCGCAGATACGCAGTATTTT. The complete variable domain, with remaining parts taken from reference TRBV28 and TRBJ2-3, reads DVKVTQSSRYLVKRTGEKVFLECVQDMDHENMFWYRQDPGLGLRLIYFSYDVKMKEKGDIPEGYSVSREKKERFSLILESASTNQTSMYLCASRSQLGGIFADTQYFGPGTRLTVL.